This TCR beta chain was sequenced in a study of blood T cell repertoires in COVID-19. Germline V gene data show CDR1 as MNHEY and CDR2 as SMNVEV (reference sequence). J gave up 1 base and V 5 bases, and 1 base lay outside the gene matches. The CDR3 is made up of 13 amino acids. Clones were sequenced by immunoSEQ multiplex PCR, and TCRdb holds only the in-frame ones, with some missing. This sample yields around 180,000 clones, of which about 84% are seen a single time; over 7% belongs to the top ten. Sequenced input: PBMCs or T cells enriched from blood (not recorded which). This chain links TRBV27 with TRBJ2-5, with TRBD1 matching 7 bases. This TCR derives from a woman aged 25 to 39 who had recovered from COVID-19. In DNA, the CDR3 is TGTGCCAGCAGTAGGGGGCCCCAAGAGACCCAGTACTTC. It specifies CASSRGPQETQYF.